The rows below give T cell receptor beta chains drawn from one sample of a study of CD4 and CD8 cells across lung adenocarcinoma regions. TCRdb independently ran MiXCR on the PCR reads; one entry per CDR3 protein. In the table there are 20,000 to 25,000 distinct CDR3 sequences, about 50% of which are singletons. Sequenced input: CD8+ T cells from the center of a lung tumor. The receptors come from a female donor with lung adenocarcinoma. The CD4 and CD8 labels of this study may be unreliable. Both conserved end residues are part of each CDR3. A D gene is named only where the DNA matches it firmly. Clone size is shown for a subset of rows, as once, few, many or a class of expanded clone.

clone_size d_call j_call v_call cdr3_length cdr3_nt cdr3_aa
. TRBD1 TRBJ2-5 TRBV27 13 TGTGCCCGCAGGGGGTTTGACCAAGAGACTCAGTACTTC CARRGFDQETQYF
few TRBD1 TRBJ1-1 TRBV6-1 15 TGTGCCAGCAGTGACCCGGGACAGGGATTTACTGAAGCTTTCTTT CASSDPGQGFTEAFF
. TRBD2 TRBJ2-5 TRBV7-8 15 TGTGCCGGGGGGGGGGGGGGGGGGGGGGTTGAGACCCAGTACTTC CAGGGGGGGVETQYF
medium-sized TRBD2 TRBJ2-1 TRBV6-1 19 TGTGCCAGCAACAAACGGAGGGGGAGCGGATTAGCGGGACTGAATGAGCAGTTCTTC CASNKRRGSGLAGLNEQFF
many . TRBJ1-5 TRBV6-5 12 TGTGCCAGCAGTTACTCGTTCCAGCCCCAGCATTTT CASSYSFQPQHF
. TRBD2 TRBJ2-1 TRBV6-5 14 TGTGCCAGCAGTTCTAGCGGGAGTTACAATGAGCAGTTCTTC CASSSSGSYNEQFF
. . TRBJ2-3 TRBV10-1 14 TGCGCCGGCAGGGGGCAGCGGGACTCAGATATGCAGTATTTT CAGRGQRDSDMQYF
many TRBD1 TRBJ1-1 TRBV6-2/TRBV6-3 17 TGTGCCAGCAGTTACAACGCAGGGGGGCGGCGGGACGCTGAAGCTTTCTTT CASSYNAGGRRDAEAFF
. . TRBJ2-5 TRBV6-1 15 TGTGCCAGGGGGCGCGGGGGCTGTCTCCAAGAGACCCAGTACTTC CARGRGGCLQETQYF
. . TRBJ2-1 TRBV4-1 16 TGCGCCAGCAGCCAAGATCCGGGAGTAAAGAACAATGAGCAGTTCTTC CASSQDPGVKNNEQFF
few . TRBJ1-2 TRBV6-1 16 TGTGCCAGCAGTGAAGCGCGGCAGGGGTATGGGTATGGCTACACCTTC CASSEARQGYGYGYTF
medium-sized TRBD2 TRBJ2-5 TRBV5-4 16 TGTGCCAGCAGCATCCGGAGGCTAGCGGCCCAAGAGACCCAGTACTTC CASSIRRLAAQETQYF
. TRBD1 TRBJ2-7 TRBV19 15 TGTGCCAGTAGTCCGGTCGGGACAGGGGGCTACGAGCAGTACTTC CASSPVGTGGYEQYF
few TRBD2 TRBJ2-5 TRBV10-2 14 TGTGCGGGCAGCGGGGGGGGGGGCCAAGAGACGCAGTATTTC CAGSGGGGQETQYF
. TRBD1 TRBJ2-2 TRBV10-2 16 TGCGCCAGCGGGCGCTGGGCGGGACAGGGTACCGGGGAGCTGTTTTTT CASGRWAGQGTGELFF